The TCR beta chain described here comes from a study of CD8 T cells in Susac syndrome. The V gene end was trimmed by 4 bases and the J gene end by 3 bases; junction bases not matched to a gene: 12. The CDR3 is made up of 18 amino acids. The germline gives CDR1 SGHAT, CDR2 FQNNGV. When the RNA was reverse transcribed, random hexamers were used with an input of roughly 0.45 to 1 ug. TCRdb processed the immunoSEQ multiplex PCR reads anew with MiXCR; each CDR3 protein has one entry. The profile shows tens of thousands of distinct CDR3 sequences, 93% of them singletons. This TCR derives from a human donor with Susac syndrome. The specimen was CD4+ T cells from PBMCs. This chain joins TRBV11-2 and TRBJ2-3, with 11 bases that match TRBD2. The CDR3 sequence: CASSSPRVSGGGTDTQYF. The CDR3 bases are TGTGCCAGCAGCTCCCCCCGTGTTAGCGGGGGGGGGACAGATACGCAGTATTTT.